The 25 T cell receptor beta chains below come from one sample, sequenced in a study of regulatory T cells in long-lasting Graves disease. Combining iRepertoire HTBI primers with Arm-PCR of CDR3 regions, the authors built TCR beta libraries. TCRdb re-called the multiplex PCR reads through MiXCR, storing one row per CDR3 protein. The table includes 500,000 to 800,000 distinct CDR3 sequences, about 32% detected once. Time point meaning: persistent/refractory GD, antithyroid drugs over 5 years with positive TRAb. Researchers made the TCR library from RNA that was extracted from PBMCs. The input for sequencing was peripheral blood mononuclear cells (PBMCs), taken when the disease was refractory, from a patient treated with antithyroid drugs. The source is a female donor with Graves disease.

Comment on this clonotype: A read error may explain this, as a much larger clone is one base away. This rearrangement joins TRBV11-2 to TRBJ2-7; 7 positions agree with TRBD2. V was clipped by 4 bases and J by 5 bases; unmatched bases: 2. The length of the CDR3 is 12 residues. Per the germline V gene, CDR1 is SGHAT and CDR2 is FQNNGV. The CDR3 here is CASSWGGNEQYF. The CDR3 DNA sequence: TGTGCCAGCAGCTGGGGGGGGAACGAGCAGTACTTC.

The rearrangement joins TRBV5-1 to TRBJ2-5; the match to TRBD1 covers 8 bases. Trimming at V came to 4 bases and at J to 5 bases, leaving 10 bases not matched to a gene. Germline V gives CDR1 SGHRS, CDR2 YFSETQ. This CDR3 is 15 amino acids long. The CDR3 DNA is TGCGCCAGCAGCGGGAGGACAGGGAGCGGCGAGACCCAGTACTTC. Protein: CASSGRTGSGETQYF.

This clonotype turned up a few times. The CDR3 bases are TGTGCCAGCAGTGAGCAGGGTTCCTACGAGCAGTACTTC. Amino acid sequence: CASSEQGSYEQYF. This chain uses TRBV6-1 with TRBJ2-7; perhaps TRBD1 as D (5 bases). This CDR3 comprises 13 residues. V lost 3 bases and J lost 1, with 7 bases in between. Germline CDR1 MNHNS, CDR2 SASEGT.

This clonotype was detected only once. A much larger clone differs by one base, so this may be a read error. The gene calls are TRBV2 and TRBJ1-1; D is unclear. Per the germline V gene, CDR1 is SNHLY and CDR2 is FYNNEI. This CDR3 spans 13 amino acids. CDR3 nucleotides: TGTGCCAGCGGTGAAGCGAGGAGTGGCGAAGCTTTCTTT. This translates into CASGEARSGEAFF.

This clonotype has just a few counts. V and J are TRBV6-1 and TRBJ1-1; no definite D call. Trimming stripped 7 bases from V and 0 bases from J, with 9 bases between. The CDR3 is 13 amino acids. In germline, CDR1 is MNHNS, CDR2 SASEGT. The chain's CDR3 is CASTRVMNTEAFF. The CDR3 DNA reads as TGTGCCAGCACGAGAGTCATGAACACTGAAGCTTTCTTT.

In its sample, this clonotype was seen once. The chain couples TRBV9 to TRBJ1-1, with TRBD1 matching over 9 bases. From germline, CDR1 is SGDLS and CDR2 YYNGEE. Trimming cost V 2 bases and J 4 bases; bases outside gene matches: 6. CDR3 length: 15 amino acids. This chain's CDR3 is CASSVLTGGFTEAFF. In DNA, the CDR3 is TGTGCCAGCAGCGTTTTGACAGGGGGGTTCACTGAAGCTTTCTTT.

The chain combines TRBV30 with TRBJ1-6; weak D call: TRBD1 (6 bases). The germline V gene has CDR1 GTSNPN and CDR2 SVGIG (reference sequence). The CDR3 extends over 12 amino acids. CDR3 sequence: CAIKLGGPPLHF. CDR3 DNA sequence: TGTGCTATTAAATTGGGGGGCCCACCCCTCCACTTT. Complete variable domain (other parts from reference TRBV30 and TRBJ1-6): SQTIHQWPATLVQPVGSPLSLECTVEGTSNPNLYWYRQAAGRGLQLLFYSVGIGQISSEVPQNLSASRPQDRQFILSSKKLLLSDSGFYLCAIKLGGPPLHFGNGTRLTVT.

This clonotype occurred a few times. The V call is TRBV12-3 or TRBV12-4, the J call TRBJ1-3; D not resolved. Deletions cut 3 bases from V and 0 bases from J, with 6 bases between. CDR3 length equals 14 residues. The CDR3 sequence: CASSFYSSGNTIYF. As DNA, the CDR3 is TGTGCCAGCAGTTTCTACAGCTCTGGAAACACCATATATTTT.

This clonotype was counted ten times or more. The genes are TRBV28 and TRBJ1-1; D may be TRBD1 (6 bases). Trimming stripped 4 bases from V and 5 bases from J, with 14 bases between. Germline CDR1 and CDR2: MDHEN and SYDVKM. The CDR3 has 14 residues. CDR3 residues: CASSWEQGLTEAFF. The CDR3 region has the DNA TGTGCCAGCAGTTGGGAACAGGGTCTGACTGAAGCTTTCTTT.

DNA of the CDR3: TGCAGCGCAGGTTCCTATCGGGGAGAGACCCAGTACTTC. Translating gives CSAGSYRGETQYF. The chain recombines TRBV29-1 with TRBJ2-5, with a tentative D call TRBD2 (5 bases). With 7 bases removed from V and 4 bases from J, the gap between germline ends came to 16 bases. CDR1 SQVTM and CDR2 ANQGSEA come from the germline V gene. CDR3 size: 13 residues.

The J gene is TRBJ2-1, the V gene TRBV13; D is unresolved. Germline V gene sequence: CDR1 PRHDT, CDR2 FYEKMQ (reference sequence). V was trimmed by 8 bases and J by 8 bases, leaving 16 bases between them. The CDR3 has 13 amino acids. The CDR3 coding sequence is TGTGCCAGCGAAGGTGAGGCCGACTATGAGCAGTTCTTC. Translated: CASEGEADYEQFF.

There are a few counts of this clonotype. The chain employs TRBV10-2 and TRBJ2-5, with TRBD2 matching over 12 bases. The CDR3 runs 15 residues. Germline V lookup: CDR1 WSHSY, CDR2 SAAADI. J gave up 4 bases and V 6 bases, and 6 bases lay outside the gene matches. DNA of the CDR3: TGCGCCAGCAGGGTACTAGCGGGAGGCCCAGAGACCCAGTACTTC. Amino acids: CASRVLAGGPETQYF.

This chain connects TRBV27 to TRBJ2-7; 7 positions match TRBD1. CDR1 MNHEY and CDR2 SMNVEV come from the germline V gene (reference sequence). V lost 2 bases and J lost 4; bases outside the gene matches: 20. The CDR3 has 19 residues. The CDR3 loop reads CASSLRRVGGLQTPYEQYF. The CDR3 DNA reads TGTGCCAGCAGTTTAAGGCGCGTAGGGGGCCTCCAAACCCCTTACGAGCAGTACTTC.

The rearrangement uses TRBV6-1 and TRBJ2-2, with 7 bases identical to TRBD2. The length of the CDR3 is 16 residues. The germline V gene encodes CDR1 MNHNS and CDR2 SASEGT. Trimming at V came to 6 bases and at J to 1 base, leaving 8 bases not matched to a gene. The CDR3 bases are TGTGCCAGCAGGGGCGGCGGGAGACTGAACACCGGGGAGCTGTTTTTT. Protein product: CASRGGGRLNTGELFF.

The CDR3 DNA follows: TGTGCCAGCAGCCCCGGAGGGGGCATTCAGCCCCAGCATTTT. It is translated as CASSPGGGIQPQHF. The V and J genes are TRBV3-1 and TRBJ1-5; 7 bases align to TRBD1. The CDR3 totals 14 residues. Germline-derived CDR1 and CDR2 are LGHDT and YNNKEL (reference sequence). V trimming: 4 bases; J trimming: 6 bases; junction bases outside the gene matches: 6. Using reference TRBV3-1 and TRBJ1-5 for the parts outside the CDR3, the full variable domain is DTAVSQTPKYLVTQMGNDKSIKCEQNLGHDTMYWYKQDSKKFLKIMFSYNNKELIINETVPNRFSPKSPDKAHLNLHINSLELGDSAVYFCASSPGGGIQPQHFGDGTRLSIL.

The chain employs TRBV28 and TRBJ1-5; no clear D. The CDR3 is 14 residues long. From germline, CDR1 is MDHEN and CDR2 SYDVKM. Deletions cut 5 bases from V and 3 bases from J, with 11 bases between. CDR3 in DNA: TGTGCCAGCAGTACCCCTAGCTACAATCAGCCCCAGCATTTT. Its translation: CASSTPSYNQPQHF.

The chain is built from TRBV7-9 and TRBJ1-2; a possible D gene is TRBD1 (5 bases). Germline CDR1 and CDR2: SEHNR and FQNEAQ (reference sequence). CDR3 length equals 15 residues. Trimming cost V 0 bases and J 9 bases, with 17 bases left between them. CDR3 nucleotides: TGTGCCAGCAGCTTAGCGGGACCCGAGGTTAATAGCTACACCTTC. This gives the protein CASSLAGPEVNSYTF.

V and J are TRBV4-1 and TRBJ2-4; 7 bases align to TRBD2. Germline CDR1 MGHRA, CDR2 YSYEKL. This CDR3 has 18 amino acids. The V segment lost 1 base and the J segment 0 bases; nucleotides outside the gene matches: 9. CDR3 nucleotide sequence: TGCGCCAGCAGCCAAGGTTCAAGCGGGGCCCTAGCCAAAAACATTCAGTACTTC. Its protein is CASSQGSSGALAKNIQYF.

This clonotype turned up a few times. CDR3 sequence: CSAARREAGRDVFF. The CDR3 DNA reads as TGCAGTGCAGCACGTCGGGAGGCAGGCCGAGACGTGTTTTTT. The chain has TRBV20-1 and TRBJ1-4; D uncertain. The ends were cut back, 6 bases at V and 15 bases at J, with 26 bases in the middle. The CDR3 length is 14 residues. Germline V gives CDR1 DFQATT, CDR2 SNEGSKA (reference sequence).

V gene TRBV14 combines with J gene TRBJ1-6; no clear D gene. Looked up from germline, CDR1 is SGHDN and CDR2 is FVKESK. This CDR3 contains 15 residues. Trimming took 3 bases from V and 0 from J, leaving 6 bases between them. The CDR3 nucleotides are TGTGCCAGCAGCCAGTCTAACTCCTATAATTCACCCCTCCACTTT. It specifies CASSQSNSYNSPLHF.

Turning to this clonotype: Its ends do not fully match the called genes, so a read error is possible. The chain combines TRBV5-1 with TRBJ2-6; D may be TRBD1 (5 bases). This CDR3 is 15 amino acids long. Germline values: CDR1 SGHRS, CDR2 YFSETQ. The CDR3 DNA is TGTGCCAGCAGCCTCGACAGCTCTGGGGCCAACGTCCTGACTTTC. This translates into CASSLDSSGANVLTF.

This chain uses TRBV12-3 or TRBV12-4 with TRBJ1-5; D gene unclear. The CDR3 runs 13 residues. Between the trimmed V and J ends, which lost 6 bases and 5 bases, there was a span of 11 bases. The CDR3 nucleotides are TGTGCCAGCAGCCCGAGGCTCGATCAGCCCCAGCATTTT. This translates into CASSPRLDQPQHF.

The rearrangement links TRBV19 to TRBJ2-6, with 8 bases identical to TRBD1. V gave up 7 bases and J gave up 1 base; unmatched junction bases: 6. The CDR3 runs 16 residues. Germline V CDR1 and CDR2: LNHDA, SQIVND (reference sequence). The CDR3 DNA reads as TGTGCCAGTACACCAGGGGGCGCGTCTGGGGCCAACGTCCTGACTTTC. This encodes CASTPGGASGANVLTF.

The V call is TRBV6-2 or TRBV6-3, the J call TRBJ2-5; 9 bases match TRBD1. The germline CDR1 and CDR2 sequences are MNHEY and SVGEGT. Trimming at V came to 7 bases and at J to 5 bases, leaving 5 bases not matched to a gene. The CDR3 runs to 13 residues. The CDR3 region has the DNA TGTGCCAGCACCGACAGGGGGAAGGAGACCCAGTACTTC. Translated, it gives CASTDRGKETQYF.

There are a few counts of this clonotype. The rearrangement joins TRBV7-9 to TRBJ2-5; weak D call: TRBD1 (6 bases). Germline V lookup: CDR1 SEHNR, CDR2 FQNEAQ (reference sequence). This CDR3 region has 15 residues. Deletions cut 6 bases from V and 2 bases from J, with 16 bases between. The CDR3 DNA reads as TGTGCCAGCAGTTCAGGGGTACTAGGTCAAGAGACCCAGTACTTC. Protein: CASSSGVLGQETQYF.